This T cell receptor beta chain was obtained from a study of shared clonotypes between healthy human individuals. The study, taken as a whole, reports: An effect of sequencing depth on clonotype sharing among donors was expected.

Only Caucasian adults living in Nashville, Tennessee made up the donor group. Ten immunoSEQ deep assay plates were used to sequence unsorted PBMC DNA. The protocol was immunoSEQ multiplex PCR, while the TCRdb copy is restricted to in-frame clones and leaves out a portion. The table includes some 530,000 clones, 70% to 85% detected once. About this clone itself: Its antigen is as yet unknown.

V gave up 4 bases and J gave up 3 bases; unmatched junction bases: 8. Germline V gene data show CDR1 as LGHNA and CDR2 as YNFKEQ. This CDR3 is built from 16 residues. The chain carries TRBV4-2 and TRBJ2-2; 7 nucleotides line up with TRBD2. The TCR was taken from a woman in her thirties or forties in good health. Some clones in this sample may be carry-over from other donors' samples. The sequenced sample consisted of PBMCs. The CDR3 spells CASSPYLADHTGELFF. CDR3 coding DNA: TGTGCCAGCAGCCCCTACCTAGCGGATCACACCGGGGAGCTGTTTTTT.